These T cell receptor beta chains were read from a single sample in a study of T cells in Graves' hyperthyroidism and ophthalmopathy. TCRdb re-called the multiplex PCR reads with MiXCR, one entry per CDR3 protein. The repertoire holds around 600,000 distinct CDR3 sequences, with approximately 14% as singletons. Sample: blood. These receptors all stem from a woman aged 45-65 years with Graves' ophthalmopathy. Each CDR3 is given with its conserved first and last residue. The D gene is left open where the match is weak. The size entry is marked missing in some rows and otherwise reads once, few, many or a size class.

V	J	size	D	DNA	CDR3
TRBV30	TRBJ1-4	many	-	TGTGCCTGGAGTGTACTTAGTTCCCAATCCGGAAAACTGTTTTTT	CAWSVLSSQSGKLFF
TRBV20-1	TRBJ2-1	many	-	TGCAGTGCTAGATCCGGGAGTTATAACAATGAGCAGTTCTTC	CSARSGSYNNEQFF
TRBV28	TRBJ2-7	many	-	TGTGCCAGCCAGGCCATCTACGAGCAGTACTTC	CASQAIYEQYF
TRBV9	TRBJ2-1	once	-	TGTGCCAGCAGCGGAACAAACAATGAGCAGTTCTTC	CASSGTNNEQFF
TRBV28	TRBJ1-1	many	-	TGTGCCAGCAGCCAGGGGACCTTGGCTTTCTTT	CASSQGTLAFF
TRBV25-1	TRBJ2-1	many	-	TGTGCCAGCAAACCCCCCCGGTTTTCTGGCCGATCCTACAATGAGCAGTTCTTC	CASKPPRFSGRSYNEQFF
TRBV7-9	TRBJ2-2	-	-	TGTGCCAGCAGCATCCGACTAGTGGGAGGGAACACCGGGGAGCTGTTTTTT	CASSIRLVGGNTGELFF
TRBV27	TRBJ2-5	many	TRBD1	TGTGCCAGCAGTCACAGGGGGCTGGAGACCCAGTACTTC	CASSHRGLETQYF
TRBV6-1	TRBJ1-6	many	-	TGTGCCAGCAGTGCCATCAGGAGCTCCTATAATTCACCCCTCCACTTT	CASSAIRSSYNSPLHF
TRBV7-9	TRBJ2-2	many	-	TGTGCCAGCAGCTTAGCGTCGGGCACCGGGGAGCTGTTTTTT	CASSLASGTGELFF
TRBV29-1	TRBJ2-3	-	TRBD2	TGCAGCGTTGTGGGTGCTAGCGGGAAAGCAGATACGCAGTATTTT	CSVVGASGKADTQYF
TRBV6-2/TRBV6-3	TRBJ1-1	many	-	TGTGCCAGCATCGCGACAGGCGGCAGACGCATGAACACTGAAGCTTTCTTT	CASIATGGRRMNTEAFF
TRBV3-1	TRBJ2-3	many	TRBD2	TGTGCCAGCAGCCAAGCACCGGGACTAGCGGGACTAAAGTCAGATACGCAGTATTTT	CASSQAPGLAGLKSDTQYF
TRBV19	TRBJ2-2	-	-	TGTGCCAGCAGTGAACTGCAGGGCACCGGGGGGCTGTTTTTT	CASSELQGTGGLFF
TRBV6-1	TRBJ2-1	-	TRBD2	TGTGCCAGCAGTCACCAACTAGCGGGAGGGGCCCGGGCCTACAATGAGCAGTTCTTC	CASSHQLAGGARAYNEQFF
TRBV19	TRBJ2-7	few	-	TGTGCCACCAGGGACAACTCCTACGAGCAGTACTTC	CATRDNSYEQYF
TRBV7-8	TRBJ2-2	many	-	TGTGCCAGCAGCTTTCAGACTAGTCCGGGGGAGCTGTTTTTT	CASSFQTSPGELFF
TRBV20-1	TRBJ2-1	many	TRBD2	TGCAGTGCTAGAGGTAGCGGGAGGAATGAGCAGTTCTTC	CSARGSGRNEQFF
TRBV13	TRBJ2-7	-	-	TGTGCCAGCAGCTCCCAGGGTGGCGACGAGCAGTACTTC	CASSSQGGDEQYF
TRBV28	TRBJ1-2	-	TRBD1	TGTGCCAGCAGTTCAAACAGGGGGCTAAGGAATGGCTACACCTTC	CASSSNRGLRNGYTF
TRBV9	TRBJ2-5	few	TRBD2	TGTGCCAGCAGCTTTAGCGGGAGGGGCCAAGAGACCCAGTACTTC	CASSFSGRGQETQYF
TRBV27	TRBJ2-7	many	-	TGTGCCAGCAGTTTCGGCGGGCGAGACTACGAGCAGTACTTC	CASSFGGRDYEQYF
TRBV5-1	TRBJ1-5	-	TRBD1	TGCGCCAGCAGCGCCACGACAGGGGATCATCAGCCCCAGCATTTT	CASSATTGDHQPQHF
TRBV4-2	TRBJ1-1	many	TRBD1	TGTGCCAGCAGCCAAGATATGAGGGACAGGACCCAGGGCACTGAAGCTTTCTTT	CASSQDMRDRTQGTEAFF
TRBV19	TRBJ2-7	few	TRBD2	TGTGCCAGCGACCCTAGCGGGAGAAGCCACGAGCAGTACTTC	CASDPSGRSHEQYF